This TCR beta chain was identified in a study of T cells in Graves' hyperthyroidism and ophthalmopathy. Findings of the study overall: The model's output predicted ophthalmopathy at a median of around 7 months prior to onset.

Those with hyperthyroidism were 18 to 65 years old, newly diagnosed, and ill for under 2 months. The TCR beta CDR3 regions underwent amplification using RNA transcripts as the source. HTBI primers were employed in a first-round RT-PCR of the TCR CDR3. One entry per CDR3 protein, called by TCRdb with MiXCR from the multiplex PCR reads. Of hundreds of thousands of distinct CDR3 sequences in the sample, roughly 50% are singletons; the top ten hold roughly 8.2%. The V end lost 5 bases, the J end lost 0 bases, and 14 bases lay between the germline ends. This CDR3 region has 15 residues. CDR1 and CDR2 (germline): SEHNR, FQNEAQ (reference sequence). Comments on this clonotype: Antigen: not known.

The gene calls are TRBV7-9 and TRBJ2-7, with a tentative D call TRBD2 (5 bases). The clonotype was recovered from a woman in her late teens or twenties with Graves' hyperthyroidism. Sequenced: peripheral blood or thyroid tissue (not recorded which). CDR3 nucleotides: TGTGCCAGCAGCCAGGAGCGGTTAAGCTCCTACGAGCAGTACTTC. It specifies CASSQERLSSYEQYF.